What follows are 22 T cell receptor beta chains derived from one specimen sequenced in a study of T cells after yellow fever vaccination. TCRdb called the 5' RACE reads again in MiXCR, with one record for every CDR3 protein. The table has hundreds of thousands of distinct CDR3 sequences, about 19% seen once. The source was PBMCs, collected before the yellow fever booster vaccination. The receptors derive from a man aged 18 to 35 who received the YFV17D yellow fever vaccine.

This clonotype was found a few times. The chain combines TRBV9 with TRBJ2-3; D call uncertain. V shed 0 bases and J shed 1 base, with 9 bases lying between them. CDR1 is SGDLS, CDR2 YYNGEE, per germline. The CDR3 is 15 amino acids. CDR3 bases: TGTGCCAGCAGCGTAGCGACGGCCCGCACAGATACGCAGTATTTT. As protein: CASSVATARTDTQYF.

The chain joins TRBV4-3 to TRBJ1-3; D remains unclear. V shed 1 base and J shed 2 bases, with 9 bases lying between them. Germline CDR1 and CDR2: LGHNA and YSLEER. The CDR3 extends over 15 amino acids. This CDR3 reads CASSQALTPGNTIYF. The CDR3 bases are TGCGCCAGCAGCCAAGCCCTGACCCCTGGAAACACCATATATTTT.

The V call is TRBV6-1, the J call TRBJ2-3; D may match TRBD1 or TRBD2 (5 bases each). CDR1 is MNHNS and CDR2 is SASEGT in the germline V gene. The CDR3 is made up of 12 amino acids. Trimming took 3 bases from V and 9 from J, leaving 10 bases between them. The CDR3 loop is CASSEGWGTQYF. CDR3 nucleotide sequence: TGTGCCAGCAGTGAGGGCTGGGGGACGCAGTATTTT.

This chain uses TRBV5-1 with TRBJ2-7, with TRBD1 matching over 7 bases. The germline V gene has CDR1 SGHRS and CDR2 YFSETQ. With 3 bases clipped from V and 5 bases from J, the junction kept 5 bases outside the gene matches. This CDR3 has 13 amino acids. The DNA of the CDR3 is TGCGCCAGCAGCTCGACCAGGGGGAACGAGCAGTACTTC. Residues: CASSSTRGNEQYF. Filled out from reference TRBV5-1 and TRBJ2-7, the complete variable domain reads KAGVTQTPRYLIKTRGQQVTLSCSPISGHRSVSWYQQTPGQGLQFLFEYFSETQRNKGNFPGRFSGRQFSNSRSEMNVSTLELGDSALYLCASSSTRGNEQYFGPGTRLTVT.

The rearrangement joins TRBV7-2 to TRBJ1-4; D ambiguous. Trimming left V 7 bases short and J 4 bases short, with 13 bases between. The CDR3 spans 14 residues. Germline CDR1 SGHTA, CDR2 FQGNSA. The CDR3 region is CASTFHSNNEKLFF. The CDR3 coding sequence is TGTGCCAGCACCTTCCACAGCAATAATGAAAAACTGTTTTTT. Combining the CDR3 with reference TRBV7-2 and TRBJ1-4 gives the whole variable domain GAGVSQSPSNKVTEKGKDVELRCDPISGHTALYWYRQSLGQGLEFLIYFQGNSAPDKSGLPSDRFSAERTGGSVSTLTIQRTQQEDSAVYLCASTFHSNNEKLFFGSGTQLSVL.

This clonotype appeared a few times. The chain has TRBV9 and TRBJ2-5, with D maybe TRBD1 (6 bases). The CDR3 runs 15 residues. The V gene lost 3 bases and the J gene lost 2 bases, with 14 bases spanning the gap. Germline V gene lookup returns CDR1 SGDLS and CDR2 YYNGEE. The CDR3 loop is CASSAQGGRQETQYF. CDR3 in DNA: TGTGCCAGCAGCGCACAGGGTGGGCGTCAAGAGACCCAGTACTTC.

This clonotype came up a few times. The chain has TRBV3-1 and TRBJ1-4, with no clear D. The V end lost 3 bases, the J end lost 4 bases, and 6 bases lay between the germline ends. This CDR3 contains 13 residues. Germline V lookup: CDR1 LGHDT, CDR2 YNNKEL (reference sequence). The CDR3 is CASSHRDNEKLFF. CDR3 sequence (DNA): TGTGCCAGCAGCCACCGGGATAATGAAAAACTGTTTTTT.

J is TRBJ2-1 and V is TRBV14, with 10 positions matching TRBD2. Germline trimming cut 8 bases from V and 7 bases from J; bases unmatched to any gene: 8. The CDR3 loop spans 14 amino acids. The germline gives CDR1 SGHDN, CDR2 FVKESK. The CDR3 sequence is CASAKGLASNEQFF. As DNA, the CDR3 is TGTGCCAGCGCCAAGGGACTAGCGTCTAATGAGCAGTTCTTC.

This clonotype showed up just once. V and J are TRBV20-1 and TRBJ1-1; D gene uncertain. Germline loops: CDR1 DFQATT, CDR2 SNEGSKA (reference sequence). The CDR3 covers 15 residues. Trimming shortened V by 1 base and J by 8 bases, and 20 bases separated the two germline ends. This CDR3 reads CSARAPSAPGTEAFF. CDR3 in DNA: TGCAGTGCTAGAGCACCAAGTGCTCCCGGCACCGAAGCTTTCTTT.

There are a few counts of this clonotype. CDR3 DNA sequence: TGTGCCAGCAGTTTAAAATATGGGCCCTACGAGCAGTACTTC. It yields the protein CASSLKYGPYEQYF. V usage is TRBV12-3 or TRBV12-4 and J usage is TRBJ2-7, with D uncertain. Trimming shortened V by 2 bases and J by 2 bases, and 10 bases separated the two germline ends. CDR3 size: 14 residues.

The rearrangement uses TRBV6-5 and TRBJ1-6; TRBD1 agrees at 7 bases. The CDR3 runs 16 residues. The trim removed 5 bases at V and 8 bases at J, leaving 12 bases unmatched. Germline assignment: CDR1 MNHEY and CDR2 SVGAGI. The DNA of the CDR3 is TGTGCCAGCAGTCCTTCACAGGGGATTGTCTATTCACCCCTCCACTTT. This sequence encodes CASSPSQGIVYSPLHF.

Only a few counts were recorded for this clonotype. Here the CDR3 DNA reads TGTGCCAGCAGCCCCGGCTGGGGAGCCGCGGGCTCACCCCTCCACTTT. As protein: CASSPGWGAAGSPLHF. The rearrangement joins TRBV7-2 to TRBJ1-6; D ambiguous. The CDR3 runs 16 residues. The germline V gene has CDR1 SGHTA and CDR2 FQGNSA. Trimming cost V 5 bases and J 10 bases, with 21 bases left between them.

This sequence joins TRBV9 and TRBJ2-5; either TRBD1 or TRBD2 may supply D (6 bases each). The germline gives CDR1 SGDLS, CDR2 YYNGEE. CDR3 length equals 15 residues. V was shortened by 6 bases and J by 2 bases, with 17 bases between the two germline ends. The CDR3 region is CASTREGGRQETQYF. For the CDR3, the DNA is TGTGCCAGCACCAGAGAGGGGGGTAGGCAAGAGACCCAGTACTTC.

This clonotype was detected a few times. The chain carries TRBV7-3 and TRBJ1-1; no clear D. The germline V gene encodes CDR1 SGHTA and CDR2 FQGTGA. The CDR3 has 13 residues. V was trimmed by 5 bases and J by 1 base, leaving 8 bases between them. DNA of the CDR3: TGTGCCAGCAGCGAACAAAAGAACACTGAAGCTTTCTTT. It translates to CASSEQKNTEAFF.

This clonotype has more than one count but fewer than ten. This rearrangement joins TRBV7-8 to TRBJ2-1, with 7 bases identical to TRBD2. V lost 5 bases and J lost 3; bases outside the gene matches: 4. Germline CDR1 SGHVS, CDR2 FQNEAQ. The CDR3 is 14 amino acids. The CDR3 DNA follows: TGTGCCAGCAGCATCCGGACTAGCTACAATGAGCAGTTCTTC. Translation gives CASSIRTSYNEQFF.

The rearrangement links TRBV12-3 or TRBV12-4 to TRBJ1-1, with a tentative D call TRBD1 (6 bases). Between the trimmed V and J ends, which lost 5 bases and 0 bases, there was a span of 13 bases. This CDR3 spans 15 amino acids. The CDR3 sequence: CASSLYRDMNTEAFF. The CDR3 nucleotides read TGTGCCAGCAGTCTTTACAGGGATATGAACACTGAAGCTTTCTTT.

There are a few counts of this clonotype. The J gene is TRBJ1-1, the V gene TRBV20-1, with unresolved D. Per the germline V gene, CDR1 is DFQATT and CDR2 is SNEGSKA (reference sequence). This CDR3 spans 12 amino acids. V shed 5 bases and J shed 5 bases, with 12 bases lying between them. CDR3 amino acids: CSAEKDGTEAFF. As DNA, the CDR3 is TGCAGTGCTGAAAAGGATGGAACTGAAGCTTTCTTT.

Details on this clonotype: Germline is not matched at one junction end, which may reflect a read error. J is TRBJ1-3 and V is TRBV7-3; no reliable D call. This CDR3 is built from 14 residues. CDR1 is SGHTA, CDR2 FQGTGA, per germline. CDR3 region: CASSPRELWKHHIF. The CDR3 region has the DNA TGTGCCAGCAGCCCCCGGGAACTCTGGAAACACCATATATTT.

This clonotype was detected many times. The chain joins TRBV5-1 to TRBJ2-3; 7 nucleotides align to TRBD1. Germline CDR1 reads SGHRS; CDR2 reads YFSETQ. Trimming cost V 2 bases and J 1 base; bases outside gene matches: 7. The CDR3 has 16 residues. CDR3 nucleotides: TGCGCCAGCAGCTTATTAACAGGGGTCGGCACAGATACGCAGTATTTT. This gives the protein CASSLLTGVGTDTQYF.

Only a few counts were recorded for this clonotype. The chain is built from TRBV20-1 and TRBJ2-4; the D gene is possibly TRBD1 (5 bases). The CDR3 contains 14 residues. Germline V CDR1 and CDR2: DFQATT, SNEGSKA (reference sequence). V gave up 3 bases and J gave up 0 bases, with 9 bases separating them. CDR3 amino acids: CSARAGLAKNIQYF. DNA of the CDR3: TGCAGTGCTAGGGCAGGGCTAGCCAAAAACATTCAGTACTTC.

A few counts support this clonotype. The chain employs TRBV5-1 and TRBJ1-5, with 7 bases matching TRBD1. Germline V gene lookup returns CDR1 SGHRS and CDR2 YFSETQ. Germline trimming cut 3 bases from V and 2 bases from J; bases unmatched to any gene: 8. There are 16 residues in the CDR3. The CDR3 DNA reads as TGCGCCAGCAGCTCCTCAGGGGGGGATTGCAATCAGCCCCAGCATTTT. Its protein product is CASSSSGGDCNQPQHF.

The chain has TRBV7-2 and TRBJ2-2; unclear D gene. CDR1 and CDR2 from the germline V gene are SGHTA and FQGNSA. Trimming left V 1 base short and J 5 bases short, with 8 bases between. The length of the CDR3 is 14 residues. CDR3 protein: CASSLVMLTGELFF. CDR3 nucleotide sequence: TGTGCCAGCAGCTTAGTTATGTTGACCGGGGAGCTGTTTTTT. Drawing the rest from reference TRBV7-2 and TRBJ2-2, the complete variable domain is GAGVSQSPSNKVTEKGKDVELRCDPISGHTALYWYRQSLGQGLEFLIYFQGNSAPDKSGLPSDRFSAERTGGSVSTLTIQRTQQEDSAVYLCASSLVMLTGELFFGEGSRLTVL.